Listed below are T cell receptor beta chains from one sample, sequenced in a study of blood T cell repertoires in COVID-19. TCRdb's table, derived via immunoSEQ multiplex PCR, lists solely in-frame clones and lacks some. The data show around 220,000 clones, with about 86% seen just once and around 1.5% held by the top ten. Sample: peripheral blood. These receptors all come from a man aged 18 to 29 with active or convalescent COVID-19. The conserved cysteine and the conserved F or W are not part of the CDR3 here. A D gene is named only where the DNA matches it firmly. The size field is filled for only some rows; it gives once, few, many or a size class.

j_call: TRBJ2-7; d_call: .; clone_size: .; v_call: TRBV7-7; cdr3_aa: ASSEGDFSSYEQY
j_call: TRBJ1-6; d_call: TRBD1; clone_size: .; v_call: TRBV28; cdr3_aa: ASSTLATGGYNSPLH
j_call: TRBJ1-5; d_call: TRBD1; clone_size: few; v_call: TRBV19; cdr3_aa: ASSIRTGNTILDNQPQH
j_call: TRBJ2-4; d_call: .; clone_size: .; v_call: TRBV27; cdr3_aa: ASSSRIENIQY
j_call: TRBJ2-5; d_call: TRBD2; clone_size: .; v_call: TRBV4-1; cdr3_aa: ASSQRTRLETQY
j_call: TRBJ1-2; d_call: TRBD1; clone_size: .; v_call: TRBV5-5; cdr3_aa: ASSMDRNYGYT
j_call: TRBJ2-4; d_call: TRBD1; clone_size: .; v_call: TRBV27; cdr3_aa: ASGSQGSLAKNIQY
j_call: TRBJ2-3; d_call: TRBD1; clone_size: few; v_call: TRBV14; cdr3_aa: ASSHIGTETIGTDTQY
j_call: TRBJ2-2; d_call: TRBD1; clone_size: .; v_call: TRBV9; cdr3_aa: ASSVSTGGSGELF
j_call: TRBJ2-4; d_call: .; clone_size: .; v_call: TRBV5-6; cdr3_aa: ASTSQSGNIQY
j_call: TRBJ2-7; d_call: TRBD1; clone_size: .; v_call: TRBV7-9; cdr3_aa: ASSSTGGEQY
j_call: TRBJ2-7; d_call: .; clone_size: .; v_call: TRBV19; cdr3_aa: ASSIETSSYEQY
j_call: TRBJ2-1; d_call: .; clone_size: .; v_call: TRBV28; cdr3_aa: ASTSAGNSGF
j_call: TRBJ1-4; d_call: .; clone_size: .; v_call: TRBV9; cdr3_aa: ASSASAGGGSEKLF
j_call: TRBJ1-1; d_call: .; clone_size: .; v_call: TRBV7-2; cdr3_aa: ASSLVQGQNTEAF